The 24 T cell receptor beta chains presented below share a single source sample, sequenced in a study of beta chain features in type 1 diabetes. Isolated RNA was reverse transcribed in full, so expressed TCRB transcripts were sequenced. Some clones are missing from TCRdb's copy, which holds only in-frame ones; the method was immunoSEQ multiplex PCR. The sample records around 710,000 clones, roughly an eighth being singletons. No cognate antigen is known for these TCRs. Study conclusions and caveats: A moderate, significant TCRB CDR3 shortening appeared in type 1 diabetes across four CD4+ subsets.

Specimen: naive CD4+ T cells from blood. These receptors all come from a man aged 25 to 45 with type 1 diabetes.

V and J are TRBV6-5 and TRBJ2-1, with TRBD1 identical over 7 bases. This CDR3 has 15 amino acids. V gave up 10 bases and J gave up 1 base; unmatched junction bases: 10. Germline V lookup: CDR1 MNHEY, CDR2 SVGAGI. The CDR3 region is CATQHRGLSYNEQFF. The CDR3 nucleotides read TGTGCCACTCAACACAGGGGCCTTTCCTACAATGAGCAGTTCTTC.

This clone was picked up a small number of times. V gene TRBV7-9 combines with J gene TRBJ1-2, with D possibly being TRBD1 (5 bases). Trimming cost V 6 bases and J 4 bases, with 18 bases left between them. The V gene's germline CDR1 is SEHNR and CDR2 FQNEAQ (reference sequence). This CDR3 spans 15 amino acids. The CDR3 DNA sequence: TGTGCCAGCAGTACCGACAGTGGGGGAGTCTATGGCTACACCTTC. Its protein product is CASSTDSGGVYGYTF.

The chain carries TRBV5-5 and TRBJ1-6; D remains ambiguous. The CDR3 extends over 16 amino acids. The germline V gene encodes CDR1 SGHKS and CDR2 YYEKEE (reference sequence). V was trimmed by 0 bases and J by 4 bases, leaving 11 bases between them. CDR3 sequence: CASSLGPTSYNSPLHF. Written as DNA, the CDR3 is TGTGCCAGCAGCTTGGGGCCAACTTCATATAATTCACCCCTCCACTTT.

This clone was observed a few times. The rearrangement uses TRBV5-4 and TRBJ1-2, with 7 bases that match TRBD1. This CDR3 has 13 amino acids. CDR1 and CDR2 from the germline V gene are SGHNT and YYREEE (reference sequence). The V segment lost 5 bases and the J segment 6 bases; nucleotides outside the gene matches: 7. The CDR3 is CASSPTGKDGYTF. The DNA for the CDR3 is TGTGCCAGCAGTCCGACAGGGAAGGATGGCTACACCTTC.

A few counts support this clone. The rearrangement uses TRBV4-3 and TRBJ2-3; 7 nucleotides agree with TRBD1. The germline V gene encodes CDR1 LGHNA and CDR2 YSLEER. The CDR3 totals 16 residues. With 2 bases clipped from V and 4 bases from J, the junction kept 9 bases outside the gene matches. CDR3: CASSQQTGVNADTQYF. The CDR3 bases are TGCGCCAGCAGCCAACAAACAGGGGTTAACGCAGATACGCAGTATTTT.

This clone was observed a handful of times. The chain recombines TRBV2 with TRBJ2-4; 10 bases are shared with TRBD1. The V segment lost 6 bases and the J segment 11 bases; nucleotides outside the gene matches: 7. The CDR3 runs 13 residues. Germline assignment: CDR1 SNHLY and CDR2 FYNNEI. The chain's CDR3 is CASRTRGQGVQYF. Written as DNA, the CDR3 is TGTGCCAGCAGGACCCGCGGACAGGGGGTTCAGTACTTC. Full variable domain (outside the CDR3, taken from reference TRBV2 and TRBJ2-4): EPEVTQTPSHQVTQMGQEVILRCVPISNHLYFYWYRQILGQKVEFLVSFYNNEISEKSEIFDDQFSVERPDGSNFTLKIRSTKLEDSAMYFCASRTRGQGVQYFGAGTRLSVL.

The genes are TRBV25-1 and TRBJ1-6, with 9 nucleotides matching TRBD1. The V gene's germline CDR1 is MGHDK and CDR2 SYGVNS. V shed 3 bases, J shed 8 bases, and the junction held 8 bases outside the gene matches. The CDR3 consists of 16 residues. The CDR3 protein is CASSELGTGRDSPLHF. The DNA of the CDR3 is TGTGCCAGCAGTGAGCTCGGGACAGGGAGGGATTCACCCCTCCACTTT.

Only a few counts were recorded for this clone. The V call is TRBV28, the J call TRBJ1-2, with D perhaps TRBD1 (5 bases). There are 16 residues in the CDR3. The V end was cut by 4 bases, the J end by 1 base, with 16 bases between. In germline, CDR1 is MDHEN, CDR2 SYDVKM. CDR3 DNA sequence: TGTGCCAGCAGTTCCCGGGGGGACCGCGATAACTATGGCTACACCTTC. Amino acids: CASSSRGDRDNYGYTF.

This clone showed up just a few times. The V call is TRBV7-3, the J call TRBJ1-5; D possibly corresponds to TRBD1 (5 bases). V was pared by 5 bases and J by 1 base, with 6 bases between. Looked up from germline, CDR1 is SGHTA and CDR2 is FQGTGA. CDR3 length: 13 amino acids. The CDR3 nucleotides read TGTGCCAGCAGCAGGGACAGCAATCAGCCCCAGCATTTT. It is translated as CASSRDSNQPQHF.

This clone was counted only a few times. The V and J genes are TRBV5-1 and TRBJ2-7, with D perhaps assigned TRBD1 or TRBD2 (6 bases each). Trimming removed 0 bases at V and 2 bases at J, with 15 bases between. Looked up from germline, CDR1 is SGHRS and CDR2 is YFSETQ. The CDR3 runs 16 residues. The CDR3 region is CASSLAGGAAAYEQYF. In nucleotides, the CDR3 is TGCGCCAGCAGCTTGGCCGGGGGCGCGGCGGCCTACGAGCAGTACTTC.

In this sample, this clone turned up a few times. The V and J genes are TRBV7-9 and TRBJ1-6, with D perhaps matching TRBD1 (6 bases). The CDR3 length is 14 residues. The ends were cut back, 3 bases at V and 14 bases at J, with 17 bases in the middle. In germline, CDR1 is SEHNR, CDR2 FQNEAQ (reference sequence). CDR3 in amino acids: CASSLGAPNLALHF. The CDR3 bases are TGTGCCAGCAGCTTGGGGGCTCCTAACTTGGCCCTCCACTTT.

This clone was counted a few times. This chain joins TRBV29-1 and TRBJ2-5, with D possibly matching TRBD1 (5 bases). CDR1 is SQVTM and CDR2 is ANQGSEA in the germline V gene. This CDR3 region has 13 residues. V lost 0 bases and J lost 4, with 9 bases in between. CDR3 loop: CSVEDAQGETQYF. CDR3 coding DNA: TGCAGCGTTGAAGATGCGCAGGGAGAGACCCAGTACTTC.

The chain has TRBV7-2 and TRBJ1-2, with a weak D call TRBD1 (5 bases). V dropped 1 base and J dropped 2 bases, with 14 bases sitting between them. Germline values: CDR1 SGHTA, CDR2 FQGNSA. This CDR3 contains 16 residues. CDR3 region: CASSLGAGKFNYGYTF. Written as DNA, the CDR3 is TGTGCCAGCAGCTTAGGTGCAGGGAAGTTCAACTATGGCTACACCTTC.

This clone came up a few times. The chain recombines TRBV6-5 with TRBJ1-1, with 9 positions matching TRBD1. The CDR3 is 16 amino acids. Trimming removed 0 bases from V and 7 bases from J; junction bases left unmatched: 9. The germline CDR1 and CDR2 sequences are MNHEY and SVGAGI. The CDR3 loop is CASSYSPDRGYGEAFF. Here the CDR3 DNA reads TGTGCCAGCAGTTACTCACCGGACAGGGGTTACGGTGAAGCTTTCTTT.

The chain employs TRBV29-1 and TRBJ2-3; tentative D call: TRBD1 (6 bases). The CDR3 is made up of 11 amino acids. Trimming shortened V by 8 bases and J by 6 bases, and 12 bases separated the two germline ends. Germline V gene sequence: CDR1 SQVTM, CDR2 ANQGSEA. Here the CDR3 reads CSLTGSDTQYF. DNA for the CDR3: TGCAGCTTAACAGGGTCGGATACGCAGTATTTT.

This clone was detected a few times. The gene calls are TRBV23-1 and TRBJ1-4; no firm D call. TRBV23-1 is classed as an ORF, of uncertain function. V was pared by 2 bases and J by 7 bases, with 11 bases between. This CDR3 comprises 14 residues. CDR3: CASSQTGFGEKLFF. In DNA form, the CDR3 reads TGCGCCAGCAGTCAAACGGGCTTCGGTGAAAAACTGTTTTTT.

The table lists this clone with a few counts. The CDR3 loop is CASSRTGLNYGYTF. The CDR3, as DNA: TGTGCCAGCAGTCGCACAGGCCTTAACTATGGCTACACCTTC. This chain links TRBV28 with TRBJ1-2; maybe TRBD1 (5 bases). This CDR3 has 14 residues. V was cut by 5 bases and J by 1 base, with 11 bases left in between. Looked up from germline, CDR1 is MDHEN and CDR2 is SYDVKM.

The CDR3 reads CASTTVEGEKLFF. As DNA, the CDR3 is TGTGCCAGCACCACCGTAGAGGGGGAAAAACTGTTTTTT. The chain employs TRBV7-2 and TRBJ1-4, with D maybe TRBD1 (5 bases). The germline V gene encodes CDR1 SGHTA and CDR2 FQGNSA. This CDR3 contains 13 residues. Trimming pared 7 bases from V and 8 bases from J, leaving 14 bases between.

A few counts support this clone. The chain couples TRBV21-1 to TRBJ2-1. TRBV21-1 is a documented pseudogene. The CDR3 has 17 residues. The DNA for the CDR3 is TGTGCCAGCAGCAAAGGATGCCAATTCCTCTCCTACAATGAGCAGTTCTTC. The encoded protein is CASSKGCQFLSYNEQFF.

J is TRBJ1-2 and V is TRBV7-8, with 7 bases identical to TRBD1. This CDR3 is 13 amino acids long. Trimming cost V 11 bases and J 4 bases; bases outside gene matches: 10. Germline V gene data show CDR1 as SGHVS and CDR2 as FQNEAQ. The CDR3 DNA reads as TGTGCCGGCCGGGACAGCCTTTCCTATGGCTACACCTTC. As protein: CAGRDSLSYGYTF.

Only a few counts were recorded for this clone. Within the sample, other DNA sequences also encode this same CDR3. The genes are TRBV18 and TRBJ1-1, with 8 bases fitting TRBD1. Germline V gives CDR1 KGHSH, CDR2 LQKENI. The J segment lost 1 base and the V segment lost 2 bases, leaving 0 bases of the junction unmatched. The CDR3 contains 14 residues. The CDR3: CASSPGTGNTEAFF. The CDR3, as DNA: TGTGCCAGCTCACCAGGGACAGGGAACACTGAAGCTTTCTTT.

Regarding this clone: In the same sample, other DNA sequences code for this CDR3. The chain is built from TRBV7-6 and TRBJ2-7; tentative D call: TRBD1 (5 bases). Germline V gene sequence: CDR1 SGHVS, CDR2 FNYEAQ. The CDR3 sequence is 13 residues long. Trimming took off 2 bases at V and 2 bases at J, with 7 bases between the two ends. The CDR3 DNA is TGTGCCAGCAGCTTACAGGGCCCCTACGAGCAGTACTTC. Translation gives CASSLQGPYEQYF.

This clone was seen once. The J gene is TRBJ2-5, the V gene TRBV7-6; D is uncertain. The CDR3 spans 13 residues. Trimming took 2 bases from V and 3 from J, leaving 7 bases between them. CDR1 and CDR2 (germline): SGHVS, FNYEAQ. The CDR3 loop is CASSLMEKETQYF. In DNA form, the CDR3 reads TGTGCCAGCAGCTTAATGGAAAAAGAGACCCAGTACTTC.

There are a few counts of this clone. CDR3: CAWETGTASSGNTIYF. Here the CDR3 DNA reads TGTGCCTGGGAAACCGGGACAGCCTCCTCTGGAAACACCATATATTTT. The chain recombines TRBV30 with TRBJ1-3; TRBD1 matches at 7 bases. V lost 5 bases to trimming and J lost 0 bases; unmatched junction nucleotides: 10. Germline-derived CDR1 and CDR2 are GTSNPN and SVGIG (reference sequence). The CDR3 is 16 residues long.